This T cell receptor beta chain was sequenced during a study of blood T cell repertoires in COVID-19. Study-wide context: Researchers got acute and convalescent COVID-19 samples from the United States, Italy and Spain.

The repertoire was sequenced with immunoSEQ multiplex PCR; TCRdb's copy has only in-frame clones and lacks some. The sample records around 450,000 clones, 87% being singletons. This clone was recorded only once. Germline V gene lookup returns CDR1 SGHRS and CDR2 YFSETQ. The CDR3 has 14 amino acids. The V gene lost 1 base and the J gene lost 5 bases, with 13 bases spanning the gap. The origin of this receptor is a woman aged 18-29 years with acute COVID-19. The chain has TRBV5-1 and TRBJ2-7, with D maybe TRBD1 (5 bases). The specimen was PBMCs or T cells enriched from blood (not recorded which). CDR3: CASSLRSGLNEQYF. The DNA of the CDR3 is TGCGCCAGCAGCTTGCGGTCAGGGTTGAACGAGCAGTACTTC.